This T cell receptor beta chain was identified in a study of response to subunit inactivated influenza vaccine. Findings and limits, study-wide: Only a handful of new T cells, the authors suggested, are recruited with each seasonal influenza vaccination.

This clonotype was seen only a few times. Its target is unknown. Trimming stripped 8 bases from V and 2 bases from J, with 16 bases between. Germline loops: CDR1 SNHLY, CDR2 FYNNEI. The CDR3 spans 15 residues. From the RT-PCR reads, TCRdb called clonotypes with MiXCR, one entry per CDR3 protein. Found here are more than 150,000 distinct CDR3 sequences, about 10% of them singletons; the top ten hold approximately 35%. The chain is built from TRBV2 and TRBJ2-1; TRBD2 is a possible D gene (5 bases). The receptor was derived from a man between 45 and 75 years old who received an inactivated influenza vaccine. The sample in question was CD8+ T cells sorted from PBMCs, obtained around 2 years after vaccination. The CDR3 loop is CASLSGDYPYNEQFF. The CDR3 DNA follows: TGTGCCAGCTTATCAGGAGACTATCCCTACAATGAGCAGTTCTTC.